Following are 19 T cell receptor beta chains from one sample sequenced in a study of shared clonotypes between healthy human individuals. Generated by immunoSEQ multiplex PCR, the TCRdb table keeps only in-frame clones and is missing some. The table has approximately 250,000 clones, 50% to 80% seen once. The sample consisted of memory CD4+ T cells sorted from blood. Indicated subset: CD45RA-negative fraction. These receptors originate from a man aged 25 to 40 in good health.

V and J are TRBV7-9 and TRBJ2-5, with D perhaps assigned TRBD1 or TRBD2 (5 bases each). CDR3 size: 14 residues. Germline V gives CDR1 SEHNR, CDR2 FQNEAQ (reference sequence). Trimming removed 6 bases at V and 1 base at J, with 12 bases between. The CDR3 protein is CASRYPGTQETQYF. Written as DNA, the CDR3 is TGTGCCAGCAGGTATCCGGGGACCCAAGAGACCCAGTACTTC.

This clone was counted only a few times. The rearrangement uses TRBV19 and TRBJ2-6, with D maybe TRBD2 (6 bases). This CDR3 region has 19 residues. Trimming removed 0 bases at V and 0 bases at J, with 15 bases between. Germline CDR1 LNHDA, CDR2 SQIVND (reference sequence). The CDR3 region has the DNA TGTGCCAGTAGTATAGATAGGGGACTCGGGCTCTCTGGGGCCAACGTCCTGACTTTC. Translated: CASSIDRGLGLSGANVLTF.

DNA for the CDR3: TGTGCCAGCCGCGACAGGGGTATCGACACTGAAGCTTTCTTT. Translating gives CASRDRGIDTEAFF. The chain combines TRBV6-5 with TRBJ1-1; 8 bases are a match to TRBD1. This CDR3 is 14 amino acids long. The ends lost 8 bases at V and 3 bases at J; junction bases unmatched: 8. CDR1 and CDR2 (germline): MNHEY, SVGAGI.

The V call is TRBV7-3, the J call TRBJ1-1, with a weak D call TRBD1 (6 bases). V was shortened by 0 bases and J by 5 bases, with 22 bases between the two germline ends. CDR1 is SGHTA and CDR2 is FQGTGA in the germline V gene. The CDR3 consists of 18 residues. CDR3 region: CASSLTDPFIGGGTEAFF. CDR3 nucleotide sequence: TGTGCCAGCAGCTTAACTGACCCCTTCATAGGGGGAGGAACTGAAGCTTTCTTT.

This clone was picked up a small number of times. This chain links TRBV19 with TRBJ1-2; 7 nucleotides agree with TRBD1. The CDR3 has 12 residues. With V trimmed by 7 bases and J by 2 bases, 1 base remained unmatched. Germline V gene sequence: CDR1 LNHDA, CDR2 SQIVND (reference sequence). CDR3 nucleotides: TGTGCCAGTAACAGGGGAAACTATGGCTACACCTTC. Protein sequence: CASNRGNYGYTF.

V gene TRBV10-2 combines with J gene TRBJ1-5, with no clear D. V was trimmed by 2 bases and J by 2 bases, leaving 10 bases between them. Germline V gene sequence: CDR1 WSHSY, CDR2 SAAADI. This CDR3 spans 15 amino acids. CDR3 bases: TGCGCCAGCAGTGAGAGACCCACAGGCAATCAGCCCCAGCATTTT. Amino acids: CASSERPTGNQPQHF.

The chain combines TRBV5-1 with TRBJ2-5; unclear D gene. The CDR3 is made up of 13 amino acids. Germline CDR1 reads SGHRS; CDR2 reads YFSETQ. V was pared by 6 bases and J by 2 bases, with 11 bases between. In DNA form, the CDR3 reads TGCGCCAGCATAAGGACGCCTCAAGAGACCCAGTACTTC. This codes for CASIRTPQETQYF. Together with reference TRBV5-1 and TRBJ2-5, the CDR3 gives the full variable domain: KAGVTQTPRYLIKTRGQQVTLSCSPISGHRSVSWYQQTPGQGLQFLFEYFSETQRNKGNFPGRFSGRQFSNSRSEMNVSTLELGDSALYLCASIRTPQETQYFGPGTRLLVL.

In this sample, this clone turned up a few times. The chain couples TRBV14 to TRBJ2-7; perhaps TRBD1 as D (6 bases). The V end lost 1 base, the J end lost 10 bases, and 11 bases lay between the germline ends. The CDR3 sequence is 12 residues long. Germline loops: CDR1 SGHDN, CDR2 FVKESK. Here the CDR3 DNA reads TGTGCCAGCAGCCAAGTTACGGGACAACAGTACTTC. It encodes CASSQVTGQQYF.

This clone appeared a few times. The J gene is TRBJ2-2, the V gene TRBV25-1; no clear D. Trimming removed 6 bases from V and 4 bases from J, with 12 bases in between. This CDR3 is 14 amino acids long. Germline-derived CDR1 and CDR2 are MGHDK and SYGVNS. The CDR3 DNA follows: TGTGCCAGCAGCGTAGGGCTTGGCACCGGGGAGCTGTTTTTT. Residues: CASSVGLGTGELFF.

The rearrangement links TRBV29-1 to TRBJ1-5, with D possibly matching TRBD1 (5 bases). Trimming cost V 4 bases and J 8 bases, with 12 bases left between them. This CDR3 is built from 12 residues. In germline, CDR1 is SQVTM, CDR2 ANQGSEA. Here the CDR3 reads CSVGRLGEPQHF. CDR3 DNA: TGCAGCGTTGGGCGTCTGGGGGAGCCCCAGCATTTT. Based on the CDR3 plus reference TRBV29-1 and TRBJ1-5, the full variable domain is SAVISQKPSRDICQRGTSLTIQCQVDSQVTMMFWYRQQPGQSLTLIATANQGSEATYESGFVIDKFPISRPNLTFSTLTVSNMSPEDSSIYLCSVGRLGEPQHFGDGTRLSIL.

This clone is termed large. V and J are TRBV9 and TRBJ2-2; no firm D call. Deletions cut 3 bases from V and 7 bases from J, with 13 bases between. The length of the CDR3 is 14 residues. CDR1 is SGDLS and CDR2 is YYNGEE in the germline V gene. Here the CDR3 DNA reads TGTGCCAGCAGCGCCCGAATGGTTGGCGGGGAGCTGTTTTTT. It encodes CASSARMVGGELFF.

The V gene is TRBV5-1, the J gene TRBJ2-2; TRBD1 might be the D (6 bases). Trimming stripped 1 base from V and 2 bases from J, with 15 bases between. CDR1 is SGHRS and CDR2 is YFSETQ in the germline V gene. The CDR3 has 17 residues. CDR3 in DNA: TGCGCCAGCAGCTTGTCGCCTACAGGGATCAACACCGGGGAGCTGTTTTTT. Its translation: CASSLSPTGINTGELFF.

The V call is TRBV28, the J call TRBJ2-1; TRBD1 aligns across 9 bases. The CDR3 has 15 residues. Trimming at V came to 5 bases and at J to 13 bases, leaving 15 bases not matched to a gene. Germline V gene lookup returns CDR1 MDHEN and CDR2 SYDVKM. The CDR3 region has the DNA TGTGCCAGCAGTCTAGGACAGGGGAGATTCTCAGGTCAGTTCTTC. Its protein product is CASSLGQGRFSGQFF. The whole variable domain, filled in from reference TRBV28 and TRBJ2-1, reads DVKVTQSSRYLVKRTGEKVFLECVQDMDHENMFWYRQDPGLGLRLIYFSYDVKMKEKGDIPEGYSVSREKKERFSLILESASTNQTSMYLCASSLGQGRFSGQFFGPGTRLTVL.

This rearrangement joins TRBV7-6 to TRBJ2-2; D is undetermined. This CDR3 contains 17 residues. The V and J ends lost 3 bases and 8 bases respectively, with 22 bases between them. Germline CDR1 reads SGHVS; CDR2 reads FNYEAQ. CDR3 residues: CASSFLASRVSPGELFF. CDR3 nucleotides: TGTGCCAGCAGCTTCCTTGCCTCTCGCGTATCCCCTGGGGAGCTGTTTTTT.

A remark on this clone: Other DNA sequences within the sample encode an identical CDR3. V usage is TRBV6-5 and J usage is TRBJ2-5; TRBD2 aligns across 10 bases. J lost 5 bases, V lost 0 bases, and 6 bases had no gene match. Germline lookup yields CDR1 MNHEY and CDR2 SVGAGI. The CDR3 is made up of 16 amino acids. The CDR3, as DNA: TGTGCCAGCAGTTACTCTGTGCTAGCGGGAGTGGAGACCCAGTACTTC. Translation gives CASSYSVLAGVETQYF.

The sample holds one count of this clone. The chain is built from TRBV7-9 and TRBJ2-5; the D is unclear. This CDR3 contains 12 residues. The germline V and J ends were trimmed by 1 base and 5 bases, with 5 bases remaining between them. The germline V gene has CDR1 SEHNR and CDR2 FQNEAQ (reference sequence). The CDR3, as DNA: TGTGCCAGCAGCTTAGAGACCGAGACCCAGTACTTC. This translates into CASSLETETQYF.

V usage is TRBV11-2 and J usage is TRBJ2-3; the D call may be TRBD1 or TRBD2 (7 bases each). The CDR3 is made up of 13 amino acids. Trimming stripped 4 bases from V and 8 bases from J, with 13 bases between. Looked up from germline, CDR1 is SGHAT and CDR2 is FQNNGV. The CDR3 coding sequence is TGTGCCAGCAGCTCGGTCAGGGGGGGTACGCAGTATTTT. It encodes CASSSVRGGTQYF.

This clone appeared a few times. The CDR3 DNA sequence: TGTGCCAGCAGCTTAAATCTAGCCAAAAACATTCAGTACTTC. Its protein product is CASSLNLAKNIQYF. J is TRBJ2-4 and V is TRBV11-2; D not resolved. V lost 2 bases, J lost 0 bases, and 5 bases lay in between. This CDR3 has 14 amino acids. Germline V gene sequence: CDR1 SGHAT, CDR2 FQNNGV.

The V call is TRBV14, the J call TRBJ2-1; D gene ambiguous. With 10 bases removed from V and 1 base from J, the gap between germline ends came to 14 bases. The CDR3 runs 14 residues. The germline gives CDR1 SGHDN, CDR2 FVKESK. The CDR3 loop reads CATSKSSSYNEQFF. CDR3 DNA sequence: TGTGCCACCTCAAAATCCTCGTCCTACAATGAGCAGTTCTTC. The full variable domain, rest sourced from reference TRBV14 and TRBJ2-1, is EAGVTQFPSHSVIEKGQTVTLRCDPISGHDNLYWYRRVMGKEIKFLLHFVKESKQDESGMPNNRFLAERTGGTYSTLKVQPAELEDSGVYFCATSKSSSYNEQFFGPGTRLTVL.